This TCR beta chain came from a study of identical twins. This CDR3 is built from 14 residues. CDR1 is SNHLY, CDR2 FYNNEI, per germline. J gave up 4 bases and V 6 bases, and 3 bases lay outside the gene matches. TCRdb re-called the 5' RACE reads with MiXCR, one entry per CDR3 protein. Of a few hundred thousand distinct CDR3 sequences listed, 20% to 25% are singletons. Overall study findings and caveats: Alpha sequences that were out-of-frame and twin-shared showed an excess of low generation probability.

This clonotype was detected a few times. Its specificity is unknown. The sample was also linked to a second study, of T cells expressing NK-cell markers. That study reports: Seven sequenced donors out of eight were HCMV-seropositive, one seronegative. In several experiments, sorting was confined to alpha-beta TCR T cells through use of an anti-gamma-delta TCR antibody. The same clonotypes also predominated in the CD3+CD56-NKG2C+ fraction of a few donors.

This sequence joins TRBV2 and TRBJ2-1; 10 nucleotides line up with TRBD2. This TCR was recovered from a young woman in good health. The sample taken for sequencing was CD4+ T cells sorted from blood. The CDR3 loop reads CASRPAGGYNEQFF. The CDR3 DNA reads TGTGCCAGCAGGCCAGCGGGAGGGTACAATGAGCAGTTCTTC.